The 21 T cell receptor beta chains in this list originate from one sample, sequenced in a study of shared clonotypes between healthy human individuals. Terminally differentiated effector memory CD45RA+ cells were excluded from the naive CD8 cells, which were CD45RO-negative and positively selected for CCR7. TCRdb's table, derived via immunoSEQ multiplex PCR, lists solely in-frame clones and lacks some. This repertoire shows some 2,100,000 clones, roughly 91% found once; its top ten account for 1.5% to 2%. The source material was naive CD8+ T cells from PBMCs. The receptors shown here come from a man aged 18 to 29 in good health. Some clones in this sample may be carry-over from other donors' samples.

This chain connects TRBV5-6 to TRBJ1-4; D remains ambiguous. The CDR3 extends over 13 amino acids. Germline assignment: CDR1 SGHDT and CDR2 YYEEEE. V lost 0 bases to trimming and J lost 5 bases, with 5 bases between them. The DNA for the CDR3 is TGTGCCAGCAGCTTGGCGGCGAATGAAAAACTGTTTTTT. This gives the protein CASSLAANEKLFF.

The chain uses TRBV6-1 and TRBJ1-5; 7 bases are a match to TRBD1. Germline trimming cut 3 bases from V and 3 bases from J; bases unmatched to any gene: 5. CDR1 and CDR2 from the germline V gene are MNHNS and SASEGT. The CDR3 covers 15 residues. Written as DNA, the CDR3 is TGTGCCAGCAGTGATGACAGGGAATACAATCAGCCCCAGCATTTT. It is translated as CASSDDREYNQPQHF.

The V gene is TRBV6-1, the J gene TRBJ1-4; D gene uncertain. V was clipped by 5 bases and J by 0 bases, with 1 base between them. The CDR3 spans 12 residues. Looked up from germline, CDR1 is MNHNS and CDR2 is SASEGT. CDR3 loop: CASSTTNEKLFF. CDR3 nucleotides: TGTGCCAGCAGTACAACTAATGAAAAACTGTTTTTT.

The chain employs TRBV10-3 and TRBJ1-2; 7 positions agree with TRBD1. J lost 6 bases, V lost 10 bases, and 5 bases had no gene match. The CDR3 length is 11 residues. The V gene's germline CDR1 is ENHRY and CDR2 SYGVKD. CDR3: CATRGGDGYTF. The CDR3 nucleotides read TGTGCCACCAGGGGGGGGGATGGCTACACCTTC.

On this clone itself: Other DNA sequences from this sample encode an identical CDR3 as well. The genes are TRBV27 and TRBJ2-1; 8 bases align to TRBD1. The ends lost 2 bases at V and 7 bases at J; junction bases unmatched: 1. The CDR3 runs 13 residues. The germline gives CDR1 MNHEY, CDR2 SMNVEV (reference sequence). This CDR3 reads CASSLDRGNEQFF. The DNA of the CDR3 is TGTGCCAGCAGTTTAGACAGGGGTAATGAGCAGTTCTTC.

The table lists this clone with a count of one. The CDR3 sequence: CASSLTFRLSHEQYF. The CDR3 DNA reads TGCGCCAGCAGCTTGACTTTCCGCCTAAGTCACGAGCAGTACTTC. The genes are TRBV5-1 and TRBJ2-7; no definite D call. From germline, CDR1 is SGHRS and CDR2 YFSETQ. The V end lost 1 base, the J end lost 5 bases, and 16 bases lay between the germline ends. CDR3 size: 15 residues.

This rearrangement joins TRBV4-1 to TRBJ1-2, with 9 bases aligning to TRBD1. Trimming took 1 base from V and 8 from J; bases not matched to a gene: 5. The germline V gene encodes CDR1 MGHRA and CDR2 YSYEKL. The CDR3 length is 14 residues. Written as DNA, the CDR3 is TGCGCCAGCAGCCAAGTCGACAGGGGGGACGGCTACACCTTC. This sequence encodes CASSQVDRGDGYTF.

This chain uses TRBV27 with TRBJ2-1; unclear D gene. V was clipped by 6 bases and J by 5 bases, with 20 bases between them. The CDR3 is 16 amino acids. Germline loops: CDR1 MNHEY, CDR2 SMNVEV (reference sequence). The CDR3 protein is CASSTLPGPPNNEQFF. The CDR3 DNA is TGTGCCAGCAGCACCCTCCCCGGGCCTCCAAACAATGAGCAGTTCTTC.

The chain joins TRBV28 to TRBJ1-2, with no clear D. Trimming stripped 2 bases from V and 6 bases from J, with 4 bases between. The CDR3 is made up of 11 amino acids. Germline-derived CDR1 and CDR2 are MDHEN and SYDVKM. CDR3 nucleotides: TGTGCCAGCAGTTTAAGAGATGGCTACACCTTC. It is translated as CASSLRDGYTF.

The CDR3 region has the DNA TGTGCCAGCAGCTTACTCCAGGGACATCAGCCCCAGCATTTT. Its translation is CASSLLQGHQPQHF. This chain joins TRBV7-6 and TRBJ1-5, with D maybe TRBD1 (5 bases). There are 14 residues in the CDR3. V gave up 2 bases and J gave up 5 bases, with 10 bases separating them. Germline CDR1 is SGHVS and CDR2 is FNYEAQ.

The chain is built from TRBV19 and TRBJ1-1; possible D gene TRBD1, 5 bases. Germline V gives CDR1 LNHDA, CDR2 SQIVND (reference sequence). Trimming pared 3 bases from V and 11 bases from J, leaving 16 bases between. The CDR3 sequence is 13 residues long. The CDR3, as DNA: TGTGCCAGTAGTATGGGAAAAGGGACCGGGGCTTTCTTT. It specifies CASSMGKGTGAFF.

This chain connects TRBV7-9 to TRBJ2-4; maybe TRBD2 (5 bases). V lost 1 base and J lost 6, with 13 bases in between. Per the germline V gene, CDR1 is SEHNR and CDR2 is FQNEAQ (reference sequence). CDR3 length: 15 amino acids. The CDR3 protein is CASSLGPLEGNIQYF. The DNA of the CDR3 is TGTGCCAGCAGCTTAGGGCCGCTCGAGGGAAACATTCAGTACTTC.

The chain links TRBV5-1 to TRBJ2-7, with 12 bases identical to TRBD2. V lost 4 bases and J lost 3; bases outside the gene matches: 2. Germline V gene data show CDR1 as SGHRS and CDR2 as YFSETQ. The CDR3 runs to 14 residues. CDR3 nucleotides: TGCGCCAGCAGCAAGGGACTAGCGGGCTACGAGCAGTACTTC. Translation: CASSKGLAGYEQYF.

The gene calls are TRBV28 and TRBJ1-6; possible D gene TRBD1, 6 bases. With 2 bases removed from V and 7 bases from J, the gap between germline ends came to 15 bases. Germline CDR1 reads MDHEN; CDR2 reads SYDVKM. CDR3 length: 16 amino acids. Here the CDR3 reads CASSLPRGGGNSPLHF. CDR3 DNA sequence: TGTGCCAGCAGTTTACCCAGGGGTGGAGGGAATTCACCCCTCCACTTT.

The chain uses TRBV6-5 and TRBJ2-7; 7 bases are shared with TRBD1. Germline values: CDR1 MNHEY, CDR2 SVGAGI. The V segment lost 6 bases and the J segment 3 bases; nucleotides outside the gene matches: 8. The length of the CDR3 is 14 residues. The chain's CDR3 is CASRTRDRLYEQYF. The CDR3 region has the DNA TGTGCCAGCAGAACAAGGGACAGACTCTACGAGCAGTACTTC.

Notes on this clone: Within the sample, other DNA sequences also encode this same CDR3. The rearrangement uses TRBV29-1 and TRBJ2-7; D is unclear. The CDR3 has 11 residues. Germline CDR1 is SQVTM and CDR2 is ANQGSEA. V gave up 6 bases and J gave up 1 base, with 7 bases separating them. The chain's CDR3 is CSVRKSYEQYF. DNA of the CDR3: TGCAGCGTCCGTAAGTCCTACGAGCAGTACTTC.

The gene calls are TRBV27 and TRBJ2-3; 7 bases fit TRBD2. V lost 6 bases, J lost 4 bases, and 13 bases stayed unmatched. Germline V lookup: CDR1 MNHEY, CDR2 SMNVEV (reference sequence). The CDR3 has 16 amino acids. CDR3 coding DNA: TGTGCCAGCAGCATGATTAGCGGACTAGTGGCAGATACGCAGTATTTT. Translated, it gives CASSMISGLVADTQYF.

The chain has TRBV7-8 and TRBJ1-5, with D unresolved. This CDR3 comprises 12 residues. Germline V gene data show CDR1 as SGHVS and CDR2 as FQNEAQ. Trimming shortened V by 5 bases and J by 9 bases, and 11 bases separated the two germline ends. CDR3 loop: CASSPQRSPQHF. The DNA for the CDR3 is TGTGCCAGCAGCCCCCAACGATCGCCCCAGCATTTT.

The rearrangement joins TRBV7-9 to TRBJ2-1, with D perhaps TRBD2 (5 bases). Germline lookup yields CDR1 SEHNR and CDR2 FQNEAQ (reference sequence). This CDR3 is 16 amino acids long. V shed 4 bases and J shed 0 bases, with 13 bases lying between them. This CDR3 is CASSSRVESSYNEQFF. The CDR3 bases are TGTGCCAGCAGCTCGCGGGTGGAGAGCTCCTACAATGAGCAGTTCTTC.

J is TRBJ1-2 and V is TRBV4-1, with 8 bases lining up with TRBD1. Germline V lookup: CDR1 MGHRA, CDR2 YSYEKL. Losses at the gene ends were 5 bases for V and 4 bases for J; bases not matched to a gene: 6. This CDR3 region has 14 residues. CDR3 residues: CASSYVGQAYGYTF. CDR3 nucleotides: TGCGCCAGCAGCTACGTGGGACAGGCCTATGGCTACACCTTC.

This chain connects TRBV28 to TRBJ2-7; D not certain. CDR3 size: 12 residues. CDR1 is MDHEN, CDR2 SYDVKM, per germline. Trimming took off 5 bases at V and 4 bases at J, with 9 bases between the two ends. CDR3 sequence (DNA): TGTGCCAGCAGTGCCCTGGATTACGAGCAGTACTTC. Its protein is CASSALDYEQYF.